One sample yielded the 27 T cell receptor beta chains listed below, sequenced in a study of shared T cell receptors in the human thymus (dated by TCRdb to the early 2020s). Library construction relied on the immunoSEQ multiplex PCR assay. TCRdb retrieved this table from immuneACCESS and kept in-frame rearrangements only. Not all clones are present; in checked studies, unresolved V genes account for under half, and no reason is known for the remainder. The sample includes hundreds of thousands of clones, with more than 70% observed a single time. In total, the top ten clones hold over 0.008% of the sample. This same sample was also part of a study on human thymus T cells.

Material for sequencing was thymocytes. All receptors derive from a boy less than two years old with a congenital heart defect. Donor details come from another sample of the same person, matched by shared clones.

On this clone itself: This sample also contains other DNA sequences that code for the same CDR3. The chain employs TRBV14 and TRBJ2-7, with a weak D call TRBD1 (5 bases). The germline V and J ends were trimmed by 3 bases and 2 bases, with 8 bases remaining between them. The germline gives CDR1 SGHDN, CDR2 FVKESK. This CDR3 has 13 residues. The CDR3 spells CASSQGRAYEQYF. The CDR3 DNA is TGTGCCAGCAGCCAGGGCAGGGCCTACGAGCAGTACTTC.

This sequence joins TRBV4-2 and TRBJ2-5, with 8 bases aligning to TRBD2. With V trimmed by 2 bases and J by 1 base, 12 bases remained unmatched. Germline-derived CDR1 and CDR2 are LGHNA and YNFKEQ. This CDR3 spans 18 amino acids. In DNA form, the CDR3 reads TGTGCCAGCAGCCAAAGGTCCGGGAGAGCGGGGGCCCAAGAGACCCAGTACTTC. This gives the protein CASSQRSGRAGAQETQYF.

The chain combines TRBV19 with TRBJ1-1, with TRBD1 matching over 10 bases. Germline V gene sequence: CDR1 LNHDA, CDR2 SQIVND (reference sequence). V gave up 5 bases and J gave up 4 bases; unmatched junction bases: 10. This CDR3 is 16 amino acids long. The DNA for the CDR3 is TGTGCCAGTAGTTCCGGGGACAGGGGAGTAGGCACTGAAGCTTTCTTT. Amino acids: CASSSGDRGVGTEAFF.

The chain carries TRBV4-3 and TRBJ1-5; D is possibly TRBD1 (6 bases). The germline V gene encodes CDR1 LGHNA and CDR2 YSLEER. V lost 0 bases to trimming and J lost 3 bases, with 12 bases between them. The CDR3 is 16 residues long. The CDR3 loop is CASSQDTGHNNQPQHF. The CDR3 region has the DNA TGCGCCAGCAGCCAAGATACGGGACACAACAATCAGCCCCAGCATTTT.

The chain links TRBV2 to TRBJ1-1; 7 positions agree with TRBD1. The length of the CDR3 is 12 residues. Trimming removed 8 bases from V and 8 bases from J; junction bases left unmatched: 8. Germline V gene sequence: CDR1 SNHLY, CDR2 FYNNEI. CDR3 sequence reads: CASVDRAWEAFF. Here the CDR3 DNA reads TGTGCCAGCGTAGACAGGGCTTGGGAAGCTTTCTTT.

The V and J genes are TRBV29-1 and TRBJ1-3, with D possibly matching TRBD1 (5 bases). V was shortened by 7 bases and J by 4 bases, with 17 bases between the two germline ends. This CDR3 has 14 residues. Germline CDR1 is SQVTM and CDR2 is ANQGSEA. CDR3 protein: CSAGIQGPGNTIYF. The CDR3 DNA reads as TGCAGCGCCGGAATCCAGGGCCCCGGAAACACCATATATTTT. Variable domain in full (rest from reference TRBV29-1 and TRBJ1-3): SAVISQKPSRDICQRGTSLTIQCQVDSQVTMMFWYRQQPGQSLTLIATANQGSEATYESGFVIDKFPISRPNLTFSTLTVSNMSPEDSSIYLCSAGIQGPGNTIYFGEGSWLTVV.

The chain uses TRBV5-5 and TRBJ1-2; the match to TRBD1 covers 12 bases. The V gene end was trimmed by 2 bases and the J gene end by 6 bases; junction bases not matched to a gene: 20. The CDR3 totals 20 residues. Germline V gives CDR1 SGHKS, CDR2 YYEKEE (reference sequence). The CDR3 loop reads CASSFQLWDRGLVKKNGYTF. The CDR3 region has the DNA TGTGCCAGCAGCTTCCAACTCTGGGACAGGGGGCTAGTAAAGAAAAATGGCTACACCTTC.

The rearrangement uses TRBV4-3 and TRBJ1-1; D ambiguous. Looked up from germline, CDR1 is LGHNA and CDR2 is YSLEER. The CDR3 has 14 residues. Trimming left V 4 bases short and J 1 base short, with 10 bases between. CDR3 in DNA: TGCGCCAGCAGCCCCCGTGCGGCGAACACTGAAGCTTTCTTT. It is translated as CASSPRAANTEAFF.

V gene TRBV5-4 combines with J gene TRBJ1-3; D may be TRBD1 (5 bases). From germline, CDR1 is SGHNT and CDR2 YYREEE (reference sequence). The V gene lost 0 bases and the J gene lost 4 bases, with 17 bases spanning the gap. This CDR3 spans 17 amino acids. The CDR3 here is CASSLDSTGVSGNTIYF. The CDR3, as DNA: TGTGCCAGCAGCTTGGATTCTACGGGGGTGTCCGGAAACACCATATATTTT.

This chain connects TRBV19 to TRBJ1-5; 8 bases map to TRBD1. Germline CDR1 reads LNHDA; CDR2 reads SQIVND (reference sequence). The CDR3 sequence is 15 residues long. The J segment lost 6 bases and the V segment lost 2 bases, leaving 6 bases of the junction unmatched. The CDR3 DNA sequence: TGTGCCAGTAGTATACCGCAGGGGGCAGCTCAGCCCCAGCATTTT. This encodes CASSIPQGAAQPQHF.

The genes are TRBV10-2 and TRBJ2-3, with 11 positions matching TRBD2. The CDR3 loop spans 19 amino acids. V gave up 2 bases and J gave up 0 bases; unmatched junction bases: 10. CDR1 and CDR2 (germline): WSHSY, SAAADI. CDR3 coding DNA: TGCGCCAGCAGTGAGGGGGGGACTAGCGGTATTCCTAGCACAGATACGCAGTATTTT. As protein: CASSEGGTSGIPSTDTQYF.

This sequence joins TRBV6-1 and TRBJ1-1; D is perhaps TRBD1 (5 bases). V gave up 7 bases and J gave up 3 bases, with 15 bases separating them. The germline gives CDR1 MNHNS, CDR2 SASEGT. The CDR3 contains 14 residues. CDR3 region: CASTPKGRDTEAFF. The CDR3 DNA is TGTGCCAGCACCCCAAAGGGGAGGGACACTGAAGCTTTCTTT.

V gene TRBV4-3 combines with J gene TRBJ1-1; no clear D gene. Trimming cost V 4 bases and J 1 base, with 7 bases left between them. Looked up from germline, CDR1 is LGHNA and CDR2 is YSLEER. CDR3 size: 13 residues. The CDR3 protein is CASSPGKNTEAFF. Written as DNA, the CDR3 is TGCGCCAGCAGCCCGGGGAAGAACACTGAAGCTTTCTTT.

The chain has TRBV30 and TRBJ1-4, with no clear D. CDR1 GTSNPN and CDR2 SVGIG come from the germline V gene (reference sequence). Trimming removed 2 bases from V and 8 bases from J, with 12 bases in between. The CDR3 length is 13 residues. This CDR3 reads CAWSRGGYEKLFF. CDR3 DNA sequence: TGTGCCTGGAGTCGGGGAGGGTACGAAAAACTGTTTTTT.

The rearrangement uses TRBV5-6 and TRBJ2-5; 8 bases fit TRBD2. There are 15 residues in the CDR3. Losses at the gene ends were 4 bases for V and 5 bases for J; bases not matched to a gene: 10. Germline values: CDR1 SGHDT, CDR2 YYEEEE. This CDR3 reads CASSPTASGWETQYF. The CDR3 DNA reads TGTGCCAGCAGCCCGACAGCTAGCGGGTGGGAGACCCAGTACTTC.

The V call is TRBV5-1, the J call TRBJ1-1; 11 bases are shared with TRBD1. The CDR3 spans 17 residues. The V gene's germline CDR1 is SGHRS and CDR2 YFSETQ. Losses at the gene ends were 4 bases for V and 3 bases for J; bases not matched to a gene: 11. CDR3 nucleotides: TGCGCCAGCAGCAGAAGGACAGGGGGCATAGCATACACTGAAGCTTTCTTT. Its protein is CASSRRTGGIAYTEAFF.

CDR3 loop: CASSLRNTGELFF. CDR3 sequence (DNA): TGTGCCAGCAGTTTACGGAACACCGGGGAGCTGTTTTTT. The genes are TRBV27 and TRBJ2-2, with unresolved D. The CDR3 length is 13 residues. Germline lookup yields CDR1 MNHEY and CDR2 SMNVEV (reference sequence). The germline V and J ends were trimmed by 2 bases and 1 base, with 2 bases remaining between them.

This chain connects TRBV5-1 to TRBJ1-3; unclear D gene. The CDR3 consists of 15 residues. CDR1 is SGHRS, CDR2 YFSETQ, per germline. Trimming pared 4 bases from V and 1 base from J, leaving 12 bases between. CDR3 protein: CASSPEGTSGNTIYF. In nucleotides, the CDR3 is TGCGCCAGCAGCCCCGAGGGCACTTCTGGAAACACCATATATTTT.

This sequence joins TRBV7-9 and TRBJ2-2; TRBD1 aligns across 12 bases. The junction had 6 bases not matched to a gene; V was cut back by 3 bases and J by 4 bases. The CDR3 sequence is 17 residues long. Germline V CDR1 and CDR2: SEHNR, FQNEAQ (reference sequence). The CDR3 bases are TGTGCCAGCAGCTTCCGGGACAGGGGGCGTCGCACCGGGGAGCTGTTTTTT. Protein sequence: CASSFRDRGRRTGELFF.

The chain combines TRBV7-9 with TRBJ1-2; TRBD1 agrees at 9 bases. Looked up from germline, CDR1 is SEHNR and CDR2 is FQNEAQ (reference sequence). The V and J ends lost 5 bases and 4 bases, in that order; junction bases with no gene match: 8. The CDR3 is 15 amino acids. CDR3 sequence: CASSRPGQGVYGYTF. The CDR3 coding sequence is TGTGCCAGCAGCCGTCCGGGACAGGGTGTCTATGGCTACACCTTC.

The genes are TRBV7-9 and TRBJ2-7, with D possibly being TRBD1 (6 bases). V was cut by 5 bases and J by 4 bases, with 18 bases left in between. The CDR3 runs 15 residues. Germline V gene sequence: CDR1 SEHNR, CDR2 FQNEAQ (reference sequence). The CDR3 DNA sequence: TGTGCCAGCAGCCCTAAGTCCGGGACACTTTACGAGCAGTACTTC. Encoded protein: CASSPKSGTLYEQYF. The whole variable domain, filled in from reference TRBV7-9 and TRBJ2-7, reads DTGVSQNPRHKITKRGQNVTFRCDPISEHNRLYWYRQTLGQGPEFLTYFQNEAQLEKSRLLSDRFSAERPKGSFSTLEIQRTEQGDSAMYLCASSPKSGTLYEQYFGPGTRLTVT.

This chain connects TRBV28 to TRBJ1-6, with a weak D call TRBD1 (5 bases). CDR3 length equals 17 residues. The germline V gene has CDR1 MDHEN and CDR2 SYDVKM. V lost 3 bases, J lost 0 bases, and 12 bases lay in between. This chain's CDR3 is CASSLPNRSSYNSPLHF. For the CDR3, the DNA is TGTGCCAGCAGTTTGCCCAACAGGAGCTCCTATAATTCACCCCTCCACTTT.

V and J are TRBV7-6 and TRBJ1-1, with D possibly matching TRBD1 (5 bases). The germline gives CDR1 SGHVS, CDR2 FNYEAQ. V lost 5 bases to trimming and J lost 6 bases, with 22 bases between them. The CDR3 has 16 amino acids. For the CDR3, the DNA is TGTGCCAGCAGCCCAATATATAGATTCGGAGGGGCTGAAGCTTTCTTT. Translated, it gives CASSPIYRFGGAEAFF.

The rearrangement links TRBV7-9 to TRBJ1-1, with 7 bases identical to TRBD1. The CDR3 runs 15 residues. Germline-derived CDR1 and CDR2 are SEHNR and FQNEAQ (reference sequence). Unmatched junction bases numbered 11, after V lost 5 bases and J lost 5 bases. The CDR3 DNA reads TGTGCCAGCAGCAACCGGACAGGCACGGGAACTGAAGCTTTCTTT. Encoded protein: CASSNRTGTGTEAFF.

The rearrangement uses TRBV5-6 and TRBJ2-7; a possible D gene is TRBD2 (5 bases). Trimming stripped 2 bases from V and 3 bases from J, with 12 bases between. The germline V gene has CDR1 SGHDT and CDR2 YYEEEE. CDR3 size: 14 residues. CDR3 nucleotides: TGTGCCAGCAGCTTACTGGGAGAGGTCTACGAGCAGTACTTC. Its protein product is CASSLLGEVYEQYF.

The V gene is TRBV28, the J gene TRBJ1-5; 7 bases are shared with TRBD1. With V trimmed by 6 bases and J by 0 bases, 17 bases remained unmatched. Per germline, CDR1 MDHEN and CDR2 SYDVKM. This CDR3 region has 19 residues. CDR3 protein: CASRASGGRGCYSNQPQHF. CDR3 bases: TGTGCCAGCAGGGCCTCGGGCGGCAGGGGGTGTTATAGCAATCAGCCCCAGCATTTT.

The chain is built from TRBV28 and TRBJ1-6; D is unresolved. The V and J ends lost 6 bases and 6 bases respectively, with 12 bases between them. Germline lookup yields CDR1 MDHEN and CDR2 SYDVKM. This CDR3 region has 14 residues. The CDR3 protein is CASSPIEGNSPLHF. CDR3 coding DNA: TGTGCCAGCAGCCCAATAGAGGGTAATTCACCCCTCCACTTT.